One and the same sample provided the 2 T cell receptor beta chains below, sequenced in a study of T cell repertoires in cytomegalovirus infection. TCRdb analysed the reads with MiXCR anew, one entry per CDR3 protein. The data contain 800,000 to 950,000 distinct CDR3 sequences, approximately 32% of them seen just once; the ten biggest clones take up under 15%. Their antigens are not known. The sample in question was cultured CD8+ T cells from PBMCs, obtained from culture after CMV antigen stimulation. All receptors derive from a human donor in good health (CMV status not recorded). Some clones in this sample may be carry-over from other donors' samples.

The genes are TRBV2 and TRBJ2-7; D is perhaps TRBD1 (5 bases). Trimming stripped 5 bases from V and 0 bases from J, with 11 bases between. The germline V gene has CDR1 SNHLY and CDR2 FYNNEI. This CDR3 comprises 14 residues. The CDR3 sequence: CASSFDRFSYEQYF. As DNA, the CDR3 is TGTGCCAGCAGTTTCGACAGATTCTCCTACGAGCAGTACTTC.

This clonotype was detected only a few times. The chain couples TRBV6-2 or TRBV6-3 to TRBJ1-4; D is undetermined. The germline V gene encodes CDR1 MNHEY and CDR2 SVGEGT. This CDR3 has 14 amino acids. V was pared by 2 bases and J by 0 bases, with 4 bases between. CDR3 amino acids: CASSYEPTNEKLFF. As DNA, the CDR3 is TGTGCCAGCAGTTACGAGCCAACTAATGAAAAACTGTTTTTT.